This T cell receptor (beta chain) was identified during a study of cytomegalovirus exposure and HLA in healthy donors. Study-level results: TCR beta chains numbering 164 were designated cytomegalovirus-associated.

The V gene lost 0 bases and the J gene lost 7 bases, with 10 bases spanning the gap. This CDR3 is 14 amino acids long. Germline CDR1 is SGHRS and CDR2 is YFSETQ. It was with 60 Vbeta and 13 Jbeta primers that the PCR ran. Produced via immunoSEQ multiplex PCR; TCRdb's table is partial and in-frame only. Of about 160,000 clones listed, around 80% are singletons. As concerns this clone: Its antigen is not identified.

The V call is TRBV5-1, the J call TRBJ1-4; TRBD1 might be the D (5 bases). The receptor comes from a woman in her 40s in good health and CMV-seronegative. Sequenced material: PBMCs. The CDR3 nucleotides read TGCGCCAGCAGCTTGGCCAAGGGGCCTGAAAAACTGTTTTTT. It yields the protein CASSLAKGPEKLFF.